Listed here are 7 T cell receptor beta chains from one sample, sequenced in a study of T cell repertoires in cytomegalovirus infection. The antigens these receptors bind are not known. One entry per CDR3 protein, called by TCRdb with MiXCR from the reads. The repertoire holds about 830,000 distinct CDR3 sequences, with over 25% as singletons. The sequencing used cultured CD8+ T cells from PBMCs, collected from culture after CMV antigen stimulation. The origin of the receptors is a human donor in good health (CMV status not recorded). Some clones in this sample may be carry-over from other donors' samples.

This chain uses TRBV2 with TRBJ2-3; a weak D match, TRBD2 (5 bases). This CDR3 region has 14 residues. Germline V lookup: CDR1 SNHLY, CDR2 FYNNEI. V was trimmed by 6 bases and J by 2 bases, leaving 12 bases between them. CDR3 in amino acids: CASRKEANTDTQYF. The CDR3 DNA reads TGTGCCAGCAGAAAGGAGGCAAACACAGATACGCAGTATTTT.

The gene calls are TRBV19 and TRBJ1-2; D might be TRBD1 (5 bases). The CDR3 contains 13 residues. The V gene lost 7 bases and the J gene lost 4 bases, with 13 bases spanning the gap. Germline V CDR1 and CDR2: LNHDA, SQIVND (reference sequence). The CDR3 region has the DNA TGTGCCAGTAAGGTCACGGGGGGCTATGGCTACACCTTC. Translated: CASKVTGGYGYTF.

To note about this clonotype: One end of the junction does not line up with germline, which may come from a read error. J is TRBJ2-2 and V is TRBV10-1; tentative D call: TRBD1 (6 bases). Germline-derived CDR1 and CDR2 are WNHNN and SYGVQD (reference sequence). The CDR3 contains 17 residues. CDR3 protein: CASSGEDSFANTGEQFF. The CDR3, as DNA: TGCGCCAGCAGTGGAGAGGACAGCTTCGCGAACACCGGGGAGCAGTTTTTT.

The chain has TRBV6-5 and TRBJ1-6, with TRBD1 matching 7 bases. Looked up from germline, CDR1 is MNHEY and CDR2 is SVGAGI. This CDR3 region has 15 residues. Trimming took 3 bases from V and 8 from J; bases not matched to a gene: 7. CDR3 region: CASSYDRQGHSPLHF. CDR3 bases: TGTGCCAGCAGTTATGATCGACAGGGCCATTCACCCCTCCACTTT.

This clonotype is a singleton in its sample. The gene calls are TRBV12-3 or TRBV12-4 and TRBJ1-4; 8 nucleotides align to TRBD1. V trimming: 7 bases; J trimming: 2 bases; junction bases outside the gene matches: 3. The CDR3 has 14 residues. The CDR3 region has the DNA TGTGCCAGCACTGCAGGGGGCACTAATGAAAAACTGTTTTTT. This gives the protein CASTAGGTNEKLFF.

This clonotype showed up just a few times. This rearrangement joins TRBV7-4 to TRBJ2-7; 9 bases match TRBD2. This CDR3 contains 12 residues. V lost 5 bases and J lost 7; bases outside the gene matches: 3. Germline V gene lookup returns CDR1 SGHVT and CDR2 SQSDAQ. The CDR3 DNA is TGTGCCAGCAGCCCTAGCGGGGAAGAGCAGTACGTC. This encodes CASSPSGEEQYV.

On this clonotype: One base away lies a much larger clone, so this may be a sequencing read error. This CDR3 is CASSLLIPTSGGRVTQYF. The CDR3 nucleotides read TGTGCCAGCAGCTTATTAATCCCCACTAGCGGCGGGCGAGTGACCCAGTACTTC. This sequence joins TRBV7-6 and TRBJ2-5, with 8 bases matching TRBD2. The CDR3 is 18 amino acids. The trim removed 2 bases at V and 7 bases at J, leaving 18 bases unmatched. The germline V gene encodes CDR1 SGHVS and CDR2 FNYEAQ.